The 16 T cell receptor beta chains listed next were all sequenced from one sample in a study of PD-1 blockade in mismatch repair-deficient tumors. Only in-frame clones appear in the TCRdb table, and some are missing; sequencing was by immunoSEQ multiplex PCR. The data contain over 13,000 clones, approximately 90% of them singletons. These receptors have no identified antigens. Noted time point: identical roughly ten-day culture without peptide (control). Sequenced here: cells cultured in vitro, sampled from a patient treated with pembrolizumab. Every receptor here comes from an adult with mismatch repair-deficient cancer.

By share, this clone counts as medium-sized. CDR3 amino acids: CASSYSKSQPQHF. The CDR3 region has the DNA TGTGCCAGCAGTTACTCGAAATCTCAGCCCCAGCATTTT. This chain uses TRBV6-5 with TRBJ1-5, with D unclear. CDR3 length: 13 amino acids. The germline CDR1 and CDR2 sequences are MNHEY and SVGAGI. V gave up 0 bases and J gave up 6 bases, with 6 bases separating them.

The chain couples TRBV27 to TRBJ2-5; 10 positions match TRBD2. The germline V gene has CDR1 MNHEY and CDR2 SMNVEV (reference sequence). With 5 bases clipped from V and 5 bases from J, the junction kept 5 bases outside the gene matches. There are 14 residues in the CDR3. CDR3 sequence: CASSLAGAEETQYF. The DNA of the CDR3 is TGTGCCAGCAGTCTAGCGGGAGCCGAGGAGACCCAGTACTTC.

The chain links TRBV5-4 to TRBJ1-6; D possibly corresponds to TRBD1 (6 bases). The CDR3 is made up of 17 amino acids. Germline V lookup: CDR1 SGHNT, CDR2 YYREEE (reference sequence). V lost 2 bases and J 7 bases, leaving 19 bases between the germline ends. Written as DNA, the CDR3 is TGTGCCAGCAGCTTCGACGGGACATTAATTGGAAATTCACCCCTCCACTTT. As protein: CASSFDGTLIGNSPLHF.

This clone was seen more than once but under ten times. The J gene is TRBJ2-1, the V gene TRBV28; 11 bases match TRBD2. The germline CDR1 and CDR2 sequences are MDHEN and SYDVKM. The J segment lost 0 bases and the V segment lost 10 bases, leaving 5 bases of the junction unmatched. CDR3 length: 15 residues. CDR3 protein: CAMASGRSSYNEQFF. In nucleotides, the CDR3 is TGTGCCATGGCTAGCGGGAGGAGCTCCTACAATGAGCAGTTCTTC.

In its sample, this clone was seen a few times. The rearrangement links TRBV12-5 to TRBJ1-5; D is unresolved. Germline lookup yields CDR1 LGHNT and CDR2 FRNRAP. The CDR3 contains 12 residues. Trimming removed 2 bases from V and 7 bases from J, with 6 bases in between. CDR3 in DNA: TGTGCTAGTGGTTTGCCCCCGCAGCCCCAGCATTTT. Protein: CASGLPPQPQHF.

The V call is TRBV25-1, the J call TRBJ1-1; D unresolved. The CDR3 loop spans 15 amino acids. V was trimmed by 5 bases and J by 0 bases, leaving 13 bases between them. Germline V CDR1 and CDR2: MGHDK, SYGVNS. The CDR3 region has the DNA TGTGCCAGCAGTCCCGGGGTCGGAATGAACACTGAAGCTTTCTTT. It translates to CASSPGVGMNTEAFF.

The V gene is TRBV27, the J gene TRBJ2-4, with 9 bases matching TRBD2. The ends lost 2 bases at V and 0 bases at J; junction bases unmatched: 11. CDR3 length equals 19 residues. From germline, CDR1 is MNHEY and CDR2 SMNVEV (reference sequence). The CDR3 here is CASSLPLRTSVLAKNIQYF. The CDR3 DNA follows: TGTGCCAGCAGTTTACCCCTGAGGACTAGCGTTCTAGCCAAAAACATTCAGTACTTC.

This chain joins TRBV28 and TRBJ1-4; 7 positions agree with TRBD1. This CDR3 has 11 amino acids. The junction had 1 base not matched to a gene; V was cut back by 6 bases and J by 9 bases. Germline V gives CDR1 MDHEN, CDR2 SYDVKM. The CDR3 coding sequence is TGTGCCAGCAGGGACAGGAAAAAACTGTTTTTT. Amino acids: CASRDRKKLFF.

This clone appeared a few times. The V call is TRBV4-1, the J call TRBJ2-7; 8 bases match TRBD1. This CDR3 spans 15 amino acids. V was clipped by 3 bases and J by 12 bases; unmatched bases: 16. Germline V gives CDR1 MGHRA, CDR2 YSYEKL. CDR3 region: CASSHPAGGELVSYF. The CDR3 DNA follows: TGCGCCAGCAGCCACCCGGCAGGGGGCGAGTTGGTGTCGTACTTC.

The chain combines TRBV29-1 with TRBJ2-3, with D maybe TRBD2 (6 bases). Germline CDR1 SQVTM, CDR2 ANQGSEA. This CDR3 has 13 residues. V was shortened by 3 bases and J by 0 bases, with 7 bases between the two germline ends. DNA of the CDR3: TGCAGCGTTGAGCGGGGCAGCACAGATACGCAGTATTTT. It is translated as CSVERGSTDTQYF.

This clone was detected a few times. The chain is built from TRBV5-1 and TRBJ2-5; 8 bases match TRBD1. Germline CDR1 SGHRS, CDR2 YFSETQ. The CDR3 extends over 15 amino acids. Trimming cost V 4 bases and J 2 bases; bases outside gene matches: 7. The CDR3 nucleotides read TGCGCCAGCAGCCCCGGGACAGGAGGTCAAGAGACCCAGTACTTC. It codes for CASSPGTGGQETQYF.

The V and J genes are TRBV14 and TRBJ2-7; 8 bases align to TRBD2. Trimming at V came to 0 bases and at J to 9 bases, leaving 13 bases not matched to a gene. The CDR3 is made up of 16 amino acids. CDR1 is SGHDN, CDR2 FVKESK, per germline. CDR3 in amino acids: CASSQDRGGLWYLQYF. The CDR3 DNA sequence: TGTGCCAGCAGCCAAGATCGGGGGGGATTATGGTACTTGCAGTACTTC.

The gene calls are TRBV20-1 and TRBJ2-7; no clear D gene. CDR1 and CDR2 (germline): DFQATT, SNEGSKA (reference sequence). The CDR3 is 11 residues long. Trimming removed 0 bases from V and 5 bases from J, with 5 bases in between. The CDR3 DNA reads as TGCAGTGCTAGAGAGGACCACGAGCAGTACTTC. Translated, it gives CSAREDHEQYF.

This chain connects TRBV7-3 to TRBJ1-2; D call uncertain. Germline V gene data show CDR1 as SGHTA and CDR2 as FQGTGA. Trimming took 4 bases from V and 8 from J, leaving 11 bases between them. CDR3 length: 12 amino acids. The CDR3 DNA sequence: TGTGCCAGCAGCTCCGGAGGCGGCGGCTACACCTTC. Translated, it gives CASSSGGGGYTF.

This chain links TRBV6-1 with TRBJ1-5, with D perhaps matching TRBD1 (5 bases). With 7 bases removed from V and 4 bases from J, the gap between germline ends came to 11 bases. CDR3 length equals 13 residues. Per the germline V gene, CDR1 is MNHNS and CDR2 is SASEGT. CDR3 loop: CASTGIINQPQHF. DNA of the CDR3: TGTGCCAGCACAGGGATAATAAATCAGCCCCAGCATTTT.

The chain recombines TRBV7-9 with TRBJ2-7; TRBD1 matches 8 bases. The CDR3 has 17 amino acids. Germline V CDR1 and CDR2: SEHNR, FQNEAQ (reference sequence). J gave up 0 bases and V 5 bases, and 12 bases lay outside the gene matches. CDR3 sequence: CASSGTAGDRSSYEQYF. In DNA form, the CDR3 reads TGTGCCAGCAGCGGAACGGCTGGGGACAGGAGCTCCTACGAGCAGTACTTC. Complete variable domain (other parts from reference TRBV7-9 and TRBJ2-7): DTGVSQNPRHKITKRGQNVTFRCDPISEHNRLYWYRQTLGQGPEFLTYFQNEAQLEKSRLLSDRFSAERPKGSFSTLEIQRTEQGDSAMYLCASSGTAGDRSSYEQYFGPGTRLTVT.